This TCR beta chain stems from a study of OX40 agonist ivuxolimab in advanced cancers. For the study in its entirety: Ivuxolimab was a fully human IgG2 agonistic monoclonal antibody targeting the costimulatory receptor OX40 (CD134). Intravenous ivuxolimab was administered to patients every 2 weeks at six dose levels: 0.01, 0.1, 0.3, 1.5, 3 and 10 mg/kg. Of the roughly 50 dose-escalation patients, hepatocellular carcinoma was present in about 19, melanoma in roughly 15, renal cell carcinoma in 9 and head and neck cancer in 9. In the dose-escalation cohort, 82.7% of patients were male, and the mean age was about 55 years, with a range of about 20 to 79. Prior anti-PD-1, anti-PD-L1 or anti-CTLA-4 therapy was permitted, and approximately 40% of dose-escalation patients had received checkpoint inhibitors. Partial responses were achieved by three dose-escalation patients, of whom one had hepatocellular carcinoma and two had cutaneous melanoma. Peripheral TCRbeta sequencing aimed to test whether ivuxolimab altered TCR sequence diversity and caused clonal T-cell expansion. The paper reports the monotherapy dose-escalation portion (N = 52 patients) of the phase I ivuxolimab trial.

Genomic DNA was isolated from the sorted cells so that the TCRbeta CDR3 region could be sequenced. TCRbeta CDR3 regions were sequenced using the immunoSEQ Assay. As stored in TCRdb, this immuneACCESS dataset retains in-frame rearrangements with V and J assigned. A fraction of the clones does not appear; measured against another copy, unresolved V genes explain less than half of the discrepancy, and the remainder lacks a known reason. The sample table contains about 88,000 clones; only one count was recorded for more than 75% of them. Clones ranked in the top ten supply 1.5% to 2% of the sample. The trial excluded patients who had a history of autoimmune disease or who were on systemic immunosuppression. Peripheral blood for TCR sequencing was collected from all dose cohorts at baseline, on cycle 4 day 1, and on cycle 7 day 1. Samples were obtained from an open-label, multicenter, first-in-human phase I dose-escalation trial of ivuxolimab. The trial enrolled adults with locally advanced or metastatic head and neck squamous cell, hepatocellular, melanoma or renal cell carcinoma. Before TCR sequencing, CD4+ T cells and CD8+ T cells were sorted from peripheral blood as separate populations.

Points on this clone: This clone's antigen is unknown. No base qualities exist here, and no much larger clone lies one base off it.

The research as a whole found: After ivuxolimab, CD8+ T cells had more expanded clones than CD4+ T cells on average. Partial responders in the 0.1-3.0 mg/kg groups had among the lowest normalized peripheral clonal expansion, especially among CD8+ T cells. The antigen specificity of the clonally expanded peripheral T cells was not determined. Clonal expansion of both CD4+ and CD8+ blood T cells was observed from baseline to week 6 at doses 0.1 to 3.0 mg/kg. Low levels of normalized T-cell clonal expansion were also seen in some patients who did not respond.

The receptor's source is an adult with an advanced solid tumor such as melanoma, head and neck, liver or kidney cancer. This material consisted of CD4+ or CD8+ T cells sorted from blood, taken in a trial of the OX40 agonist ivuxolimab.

The DNA sequence is TGTGCCAGCTTCCTTGACAAGTACAATGAGCAGTTCTTC. It codes for CASFLDKYNEQFF. The rearrangement combines TRBV7-8 with TRBJ2-1; the D gene cannot be resolved reliably. CDR1 SGHVS and CDR2 FQNEAQ were looked up in the germline V gene. The CDR3 spans 13 residues, from the cysteine through the phenylalanine. This entry keeps only the CDR3 DNA: 39 bases, framed from base 1. V loses 8 bases, J loses 4 bases, and the germline ends lie 12 bases apart.